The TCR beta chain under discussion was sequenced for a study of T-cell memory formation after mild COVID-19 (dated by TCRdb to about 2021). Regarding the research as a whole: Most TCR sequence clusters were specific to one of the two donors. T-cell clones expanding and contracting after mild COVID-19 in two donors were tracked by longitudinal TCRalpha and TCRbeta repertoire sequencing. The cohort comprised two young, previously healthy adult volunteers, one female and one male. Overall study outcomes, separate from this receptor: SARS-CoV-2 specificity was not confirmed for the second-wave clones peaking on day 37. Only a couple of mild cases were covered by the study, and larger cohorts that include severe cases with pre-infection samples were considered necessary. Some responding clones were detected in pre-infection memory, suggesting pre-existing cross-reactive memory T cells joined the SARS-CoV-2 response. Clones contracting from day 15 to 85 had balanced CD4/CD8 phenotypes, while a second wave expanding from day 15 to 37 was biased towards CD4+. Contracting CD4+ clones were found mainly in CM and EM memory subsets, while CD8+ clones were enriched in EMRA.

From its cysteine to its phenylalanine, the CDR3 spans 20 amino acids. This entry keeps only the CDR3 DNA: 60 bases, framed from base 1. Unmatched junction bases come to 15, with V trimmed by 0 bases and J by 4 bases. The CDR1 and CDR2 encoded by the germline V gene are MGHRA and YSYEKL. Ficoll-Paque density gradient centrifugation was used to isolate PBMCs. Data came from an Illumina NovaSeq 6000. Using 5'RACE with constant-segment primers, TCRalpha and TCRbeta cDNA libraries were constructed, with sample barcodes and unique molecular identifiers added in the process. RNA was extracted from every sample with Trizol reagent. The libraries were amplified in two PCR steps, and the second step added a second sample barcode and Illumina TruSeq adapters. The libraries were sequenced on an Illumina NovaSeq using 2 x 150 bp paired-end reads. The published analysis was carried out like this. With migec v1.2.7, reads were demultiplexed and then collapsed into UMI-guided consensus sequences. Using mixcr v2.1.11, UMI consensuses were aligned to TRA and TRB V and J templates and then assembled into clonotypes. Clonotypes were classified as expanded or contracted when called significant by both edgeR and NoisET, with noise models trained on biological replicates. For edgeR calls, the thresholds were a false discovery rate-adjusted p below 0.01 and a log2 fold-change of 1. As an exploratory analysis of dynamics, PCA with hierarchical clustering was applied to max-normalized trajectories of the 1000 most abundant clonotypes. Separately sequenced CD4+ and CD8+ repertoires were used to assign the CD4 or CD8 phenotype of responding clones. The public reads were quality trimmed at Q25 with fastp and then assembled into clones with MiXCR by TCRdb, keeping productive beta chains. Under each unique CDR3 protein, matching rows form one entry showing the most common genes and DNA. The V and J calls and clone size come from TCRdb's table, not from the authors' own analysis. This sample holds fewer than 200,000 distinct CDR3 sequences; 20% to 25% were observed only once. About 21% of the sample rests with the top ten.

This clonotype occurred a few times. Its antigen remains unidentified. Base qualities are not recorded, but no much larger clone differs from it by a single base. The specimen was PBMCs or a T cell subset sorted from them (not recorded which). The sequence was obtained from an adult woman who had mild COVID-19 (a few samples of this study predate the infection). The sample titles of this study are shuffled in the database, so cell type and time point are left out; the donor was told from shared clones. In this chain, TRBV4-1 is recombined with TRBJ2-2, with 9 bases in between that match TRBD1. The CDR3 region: CASSQDAIGDRASFTGELFF. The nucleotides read TGCGCCAGCAGCCAAGATGCGATAGGGGACAGGGCATCTTTCACCGGGGAGCTGTTTTTT.